This TCR beta chain originates from a study of blood T cell repertoires in COVID-19. Whole-study context: COVID-19 samples from acute and convalescent phases originated in the United States, Italy and Spain. T cells, B-cell-depleted T cells, or PBMCs provided the cDNA or gDNA that served as material.

Germline V CDR1 and CDR2: SSHAT, FNYEAQ (reference sequence). The CDR3 extends over 12 amino acids. The V gene lost 2 bases and the J gene lost 5 bases, with 6 bases spanning the gap. Authors' methods: Researchers report that nucleated cell counts were estimated from reference gene primer amplification. The table came from immunoSEQ multiplex PCR; TCRdb's copy has only in-frame clones and leaves some out. D and trimming were read from the DNA, whereas the V and J calls and clone size are those reported in that table. The sample carries tens of thousands of clones, approximately 71% recorded once. The V and J genes are TRBV7-7 and TRBJ2-5; weak D call: TRBD1 (5 bases). The sample taken for sequencing was peripheral blood. This clonotype was sampled from a woman aged 45-65 years with acute or convalescent COVID-19. The CDR3 is CASSLKGETQYF. CDR3 nucleotide sequence: TGTGCCAGCAGCTTAAAGGGGGAGACCCAGTACTTC.